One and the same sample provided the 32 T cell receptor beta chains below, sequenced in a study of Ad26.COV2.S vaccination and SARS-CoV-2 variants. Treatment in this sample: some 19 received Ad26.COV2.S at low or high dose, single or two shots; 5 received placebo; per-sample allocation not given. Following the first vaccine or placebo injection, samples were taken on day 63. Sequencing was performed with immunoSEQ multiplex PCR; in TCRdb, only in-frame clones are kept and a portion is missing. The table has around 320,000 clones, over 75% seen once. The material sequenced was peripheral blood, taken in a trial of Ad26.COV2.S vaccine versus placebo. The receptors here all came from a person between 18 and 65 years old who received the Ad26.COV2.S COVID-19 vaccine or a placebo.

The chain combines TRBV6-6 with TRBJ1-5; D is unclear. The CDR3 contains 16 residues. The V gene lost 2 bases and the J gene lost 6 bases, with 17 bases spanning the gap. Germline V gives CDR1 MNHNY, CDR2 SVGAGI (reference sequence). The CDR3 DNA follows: TGTGCCAGCAGTTACGGTGCGAGAGCAAGCGGTCAGCCCCAGCATTTT. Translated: CASSYGARASGQPQHF.

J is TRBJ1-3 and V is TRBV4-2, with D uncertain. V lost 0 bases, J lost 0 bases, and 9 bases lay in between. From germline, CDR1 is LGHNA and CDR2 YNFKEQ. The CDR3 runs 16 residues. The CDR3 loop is CASSQDGQSSGNTIYF. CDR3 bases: TGTGCCAGCAGCCAAGATGGGCAGTCCTCTGGAAACACCATATATTTT.

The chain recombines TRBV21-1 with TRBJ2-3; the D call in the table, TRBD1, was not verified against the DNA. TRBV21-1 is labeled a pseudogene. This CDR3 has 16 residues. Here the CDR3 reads CASSPLGTGGTDTQYF. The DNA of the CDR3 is TGTGCCAGCAGCCCATTGGGGACAGGGGGCACAGATACGCAGTATTTT.

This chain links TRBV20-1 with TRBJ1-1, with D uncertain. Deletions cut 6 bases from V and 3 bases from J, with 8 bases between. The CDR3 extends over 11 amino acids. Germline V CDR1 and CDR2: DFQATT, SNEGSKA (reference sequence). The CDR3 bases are TGCAGTGCCCGTGGGTACACTGAAGCTTTCTTT. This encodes CSARGYTEAFF.

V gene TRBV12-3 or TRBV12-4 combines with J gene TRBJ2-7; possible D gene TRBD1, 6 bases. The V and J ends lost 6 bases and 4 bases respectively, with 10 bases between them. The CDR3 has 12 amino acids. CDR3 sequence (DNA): TGTGCCAGCAGCGGGACATTTTACGAGCAGTACTTC. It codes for CASSGTFYEQYF.

The CDR3 region has the DNA TGTGCCAGCAGTGAAGCTCAGTACGAGCAGTACTTC. Protein sequence: CASSEAQYEQYF. The chain employs TRBV6-1 and TRBJ2-7; D is unclear. CDR3 length: 12 amino acids. The V end lost 0 bases, the J end lost 4 bases, and 4 bases lay between the germline ends. Germline V gene sequence: CDR1 MNHNS, CDR2 SASEGT.

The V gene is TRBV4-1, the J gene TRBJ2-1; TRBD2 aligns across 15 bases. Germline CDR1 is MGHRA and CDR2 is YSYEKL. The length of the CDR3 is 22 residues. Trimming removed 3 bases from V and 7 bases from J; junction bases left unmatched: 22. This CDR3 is CASSHPLGGFGLAGGPENEQFF. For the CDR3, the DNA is TGCGCCAGCAGCCACCCCCTGGGGGGTTTCGGACTAGCGGGGGGGCCGGAGAATGAGCAGTTCTTC.

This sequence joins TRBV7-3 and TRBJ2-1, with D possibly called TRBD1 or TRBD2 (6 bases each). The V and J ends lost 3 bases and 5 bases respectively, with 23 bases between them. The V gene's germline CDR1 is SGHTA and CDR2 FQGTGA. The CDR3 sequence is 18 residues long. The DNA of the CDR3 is TGTGCCAGCAGCTTTAATGGGGACGGGGGCGGGAAGGACAATGAGCAGTTCTTC. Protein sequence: CASSFNGDGGGKDNEQFF.

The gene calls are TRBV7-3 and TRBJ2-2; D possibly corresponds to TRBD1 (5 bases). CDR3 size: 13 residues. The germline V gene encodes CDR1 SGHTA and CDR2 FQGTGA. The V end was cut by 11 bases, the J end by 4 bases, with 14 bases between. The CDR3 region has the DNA TGTGCCTCCCTTAAAGACAGCACCGGGGAGCTGTTTTTT. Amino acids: CASLKDSTGELFF.

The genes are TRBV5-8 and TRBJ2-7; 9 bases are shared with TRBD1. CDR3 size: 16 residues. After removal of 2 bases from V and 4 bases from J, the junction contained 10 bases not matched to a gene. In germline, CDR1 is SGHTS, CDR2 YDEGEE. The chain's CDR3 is CASSFSYGTGLYEQYF. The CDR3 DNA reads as TGTGCCAGCAGCTTTTCATACGGGACAGGGCTTTACGAGCAGTACTTC.

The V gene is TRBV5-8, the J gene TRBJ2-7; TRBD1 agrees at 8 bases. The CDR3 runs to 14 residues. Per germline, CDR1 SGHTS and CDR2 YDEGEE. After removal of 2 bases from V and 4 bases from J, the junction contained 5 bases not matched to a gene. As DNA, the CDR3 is TGTGCCAGCAGCTTTGGGACAGGTGAATACGAGCAGTACTTC. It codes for CASSFGTGEYEQYF.

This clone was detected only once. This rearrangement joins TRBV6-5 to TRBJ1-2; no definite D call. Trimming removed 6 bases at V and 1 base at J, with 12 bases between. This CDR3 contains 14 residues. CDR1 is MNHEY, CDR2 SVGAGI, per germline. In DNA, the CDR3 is TGTGCCAGCAGGCCTCCGGCGCTTAACTATGGCTACACCTTC. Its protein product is CASRPPALNYGYTF.

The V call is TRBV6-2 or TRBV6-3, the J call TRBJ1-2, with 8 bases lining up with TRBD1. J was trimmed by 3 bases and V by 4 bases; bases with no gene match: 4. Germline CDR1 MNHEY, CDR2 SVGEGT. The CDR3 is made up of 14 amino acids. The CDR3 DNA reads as TGTGCCAGCAGTTCATCAGGGGGCGACTATGGCTACACCTTC. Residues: CASSSSGGDYGYTF.

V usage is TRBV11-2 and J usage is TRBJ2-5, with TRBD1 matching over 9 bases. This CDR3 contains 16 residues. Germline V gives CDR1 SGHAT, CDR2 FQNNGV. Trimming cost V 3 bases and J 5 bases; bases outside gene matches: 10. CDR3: CASSFGGTGSAETQYF. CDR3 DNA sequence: TGTGCCAGCAGCTTTGGGGGGACAGGGTCGGCCGAGACCCAGTACTTC.

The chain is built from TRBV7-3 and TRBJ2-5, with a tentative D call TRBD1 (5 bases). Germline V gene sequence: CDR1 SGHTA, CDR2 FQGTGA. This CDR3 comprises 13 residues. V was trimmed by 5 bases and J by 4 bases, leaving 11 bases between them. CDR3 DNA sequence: TGTGCCAGCAGCCCCCAGGGTCGAGAGACCCAGTACTTC. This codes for CASSPQGRETQYF.

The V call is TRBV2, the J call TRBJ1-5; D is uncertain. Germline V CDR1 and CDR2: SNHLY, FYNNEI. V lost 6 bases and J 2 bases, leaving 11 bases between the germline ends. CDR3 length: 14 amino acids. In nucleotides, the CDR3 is TGTGCCAGCAGCCCCACAGCGGGCAATCAGCCCCAGCATTTT. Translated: CASSPTAGNQPQHF. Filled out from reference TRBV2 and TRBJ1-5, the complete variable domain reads EPEVTQTPSHQVTQMGQEVILRCVPISNHLYFYWYRQILGQKVEFLVSFYNNEISEKSEIFDDQFSVERPDGSNFTLKIRSTKLEDSAMYFCASSPTAGNQPQHFGDGTRLSIL.

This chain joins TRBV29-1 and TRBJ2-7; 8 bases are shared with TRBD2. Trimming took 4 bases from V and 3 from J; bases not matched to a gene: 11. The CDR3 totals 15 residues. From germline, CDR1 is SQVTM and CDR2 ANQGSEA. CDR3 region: CSVGPLAGGLYEQYF. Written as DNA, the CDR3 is TGCAGCGTTGGCCCCCTGGCGGGGGGACTCTACGAGCAGTACTTC.

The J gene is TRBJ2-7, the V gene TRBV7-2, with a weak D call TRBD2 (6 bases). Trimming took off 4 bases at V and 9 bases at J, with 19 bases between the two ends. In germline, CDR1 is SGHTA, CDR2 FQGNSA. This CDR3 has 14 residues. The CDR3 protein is CASSSAGLTWGQYF. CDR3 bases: TGTGCCAGCAGCTCCGCGGGATTGACTTGGGGGCAGTACTTC.

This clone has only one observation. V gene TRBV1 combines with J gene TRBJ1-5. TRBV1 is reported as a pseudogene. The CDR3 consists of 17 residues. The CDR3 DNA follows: TGCACCAGCAGCCCCCCGTTGGAGGGAGTGGGCAATCAGCCCCAGCATTTT. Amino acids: CTSSPPLEGVGNQPQHF.

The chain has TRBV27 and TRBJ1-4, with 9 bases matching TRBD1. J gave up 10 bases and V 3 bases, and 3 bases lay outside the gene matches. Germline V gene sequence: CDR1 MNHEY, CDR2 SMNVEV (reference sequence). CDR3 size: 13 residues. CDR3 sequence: CASSFEDRGKLFF. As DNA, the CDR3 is TGTGCCAGCAGTTTCGAGGACAGGGGAAAACTGTTTTTT.

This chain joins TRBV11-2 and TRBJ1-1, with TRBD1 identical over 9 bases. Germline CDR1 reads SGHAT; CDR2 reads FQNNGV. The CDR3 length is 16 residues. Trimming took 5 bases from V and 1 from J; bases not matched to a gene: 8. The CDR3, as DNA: TGTGCCAGCAGCCGTGACAGGGGGGGAGAGAACACTGAAGCTTTCTTT. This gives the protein CASSRDRGGENTEAFF.

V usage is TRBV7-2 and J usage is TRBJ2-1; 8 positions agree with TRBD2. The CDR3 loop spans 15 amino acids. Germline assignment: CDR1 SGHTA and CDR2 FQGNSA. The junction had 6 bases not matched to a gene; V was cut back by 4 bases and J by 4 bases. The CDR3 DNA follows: TGTGCCAGCAGCTCCCGGGCGGGGGGATACAATGAGCAGTTCTTC. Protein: CASSSRAGGYNEQFF.

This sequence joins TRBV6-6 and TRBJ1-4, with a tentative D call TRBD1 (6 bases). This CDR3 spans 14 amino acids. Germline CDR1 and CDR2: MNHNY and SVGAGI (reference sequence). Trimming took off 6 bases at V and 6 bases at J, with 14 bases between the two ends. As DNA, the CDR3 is TGTGCCAGCAGGGACCGGGGGGCGCATGAAAAACTGTTTTTT. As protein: CASRDRGAHEKLFF.

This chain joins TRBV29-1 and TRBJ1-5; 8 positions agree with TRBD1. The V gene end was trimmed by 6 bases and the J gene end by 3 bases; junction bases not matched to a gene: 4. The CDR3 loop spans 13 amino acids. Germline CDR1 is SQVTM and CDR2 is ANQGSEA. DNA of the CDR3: TGCAGCGTCGGGGACAGGTCCAATCAGCCCCAGCATTTT. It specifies CSVGDRSNQPQHF.

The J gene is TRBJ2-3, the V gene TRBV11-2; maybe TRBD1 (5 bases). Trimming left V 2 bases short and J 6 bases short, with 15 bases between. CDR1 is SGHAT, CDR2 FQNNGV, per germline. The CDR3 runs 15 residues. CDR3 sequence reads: CASSLSFGAVDTQYF. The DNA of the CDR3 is TGTGCCAGCAGCTTATCATTTGGGGCCGTGGATACGCAGTATTTT. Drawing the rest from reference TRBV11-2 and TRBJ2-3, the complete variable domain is EAGVAQSPRYKIIEKRQSVAFWCNPISGHATLYWYQQILGQGPKLLIQFQNNGVVDDSQLPKDRFSAERLKGVDSTLKIQPAKLEDSAVYLCASSLSFGAVDTQYFGPGTRLTVL.

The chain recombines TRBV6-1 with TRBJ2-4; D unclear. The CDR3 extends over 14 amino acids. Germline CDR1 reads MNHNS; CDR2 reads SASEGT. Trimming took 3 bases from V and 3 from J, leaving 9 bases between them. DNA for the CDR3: TGTGCCAGCAGTGACAGTCCTAGCAAAAACATTCAGTACTTC. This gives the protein CASSDSPSKNIQYF.

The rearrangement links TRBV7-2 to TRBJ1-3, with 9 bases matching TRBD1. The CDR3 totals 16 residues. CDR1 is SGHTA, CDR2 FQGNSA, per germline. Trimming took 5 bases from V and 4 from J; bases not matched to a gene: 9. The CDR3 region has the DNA TGTGCCAGCAGCCCAGCGGGGACAGGGTCAGGAAACACCATATATTTT. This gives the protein CASSPAGTGSGNTIYF.

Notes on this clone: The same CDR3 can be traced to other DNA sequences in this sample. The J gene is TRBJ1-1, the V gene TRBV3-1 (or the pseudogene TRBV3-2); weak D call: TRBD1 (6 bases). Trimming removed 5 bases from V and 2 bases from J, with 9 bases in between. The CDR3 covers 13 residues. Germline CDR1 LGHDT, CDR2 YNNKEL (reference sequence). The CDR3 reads CASSKGGNTEAFF. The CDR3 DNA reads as TGTGCCAGCAGCAAGGGGGGCAACACTGAAGCTTTCTTT.

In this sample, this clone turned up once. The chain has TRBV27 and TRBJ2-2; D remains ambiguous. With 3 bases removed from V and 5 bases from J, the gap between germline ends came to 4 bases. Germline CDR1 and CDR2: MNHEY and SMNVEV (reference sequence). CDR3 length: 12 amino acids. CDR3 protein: CASSLWTGELFF. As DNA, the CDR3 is TGTGCCAGCAGTTTGTGGACCGGGGAGCTGTTTTTT.

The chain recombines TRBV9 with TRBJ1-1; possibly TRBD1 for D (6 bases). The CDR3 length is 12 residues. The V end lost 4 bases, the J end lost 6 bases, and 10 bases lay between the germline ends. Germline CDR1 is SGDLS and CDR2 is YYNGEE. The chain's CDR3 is CASSKQGAEAFF. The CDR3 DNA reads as TGTGCCAGCAGCAAACAGGGCGCTGAAGCTTTCTTT.

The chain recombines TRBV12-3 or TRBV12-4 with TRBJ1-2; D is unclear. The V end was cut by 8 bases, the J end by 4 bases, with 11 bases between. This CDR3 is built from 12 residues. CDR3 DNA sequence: TGTGCCAGCGCGGGCGGTGTCTATGGCTACACCTTC. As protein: CASAGGVYGYTF.

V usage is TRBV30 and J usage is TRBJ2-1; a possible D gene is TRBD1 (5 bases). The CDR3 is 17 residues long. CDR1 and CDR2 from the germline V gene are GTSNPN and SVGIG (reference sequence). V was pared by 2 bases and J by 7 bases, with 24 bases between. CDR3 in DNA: TGTGCCTGGAGTAGGTGGCAGGGATCGGGTGGAGAGAATGAGCAGTTCTTC. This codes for CAWSRWQGSGGENEQFF.